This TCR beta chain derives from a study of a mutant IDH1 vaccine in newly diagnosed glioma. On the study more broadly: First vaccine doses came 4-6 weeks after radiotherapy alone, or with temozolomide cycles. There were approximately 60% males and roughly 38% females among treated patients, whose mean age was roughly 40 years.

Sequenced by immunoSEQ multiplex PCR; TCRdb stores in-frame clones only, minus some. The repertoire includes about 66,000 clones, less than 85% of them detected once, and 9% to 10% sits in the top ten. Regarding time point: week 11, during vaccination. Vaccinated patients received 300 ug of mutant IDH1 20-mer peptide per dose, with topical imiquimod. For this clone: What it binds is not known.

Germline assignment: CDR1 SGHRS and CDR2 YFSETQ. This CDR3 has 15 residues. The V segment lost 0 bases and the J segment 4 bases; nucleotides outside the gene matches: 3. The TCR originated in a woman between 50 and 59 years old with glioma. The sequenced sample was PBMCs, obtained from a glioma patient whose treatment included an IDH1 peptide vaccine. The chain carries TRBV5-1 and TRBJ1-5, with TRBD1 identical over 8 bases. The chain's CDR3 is CASSLGQGANQPQHF. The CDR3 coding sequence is TGCGCCAGCAGCTTGGGGCAGGGGGCGAATCAGCCCCAGCATTTT.